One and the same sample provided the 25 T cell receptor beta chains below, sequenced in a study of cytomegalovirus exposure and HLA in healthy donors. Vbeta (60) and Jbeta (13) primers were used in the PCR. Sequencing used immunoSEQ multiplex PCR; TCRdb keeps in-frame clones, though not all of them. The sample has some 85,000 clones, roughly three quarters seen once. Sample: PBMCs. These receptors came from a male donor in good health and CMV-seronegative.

CDR3 nucleotide sequence: TGTGCCAGCAGCTTAACAGAAAATGGTCAGCCCCAGCATTTT. Translation: CASSLTENGQPQHF. The chain carries TRBV7-8 and TRBJ1-5, with no clear D. Trimming stripped 2 bases from V and 6 bases from J, with 11 bases between. This CDR3 is built from 14 residues. The germline V gene encodes CDR1 SGHVS and CDR2 FQNEAQ.

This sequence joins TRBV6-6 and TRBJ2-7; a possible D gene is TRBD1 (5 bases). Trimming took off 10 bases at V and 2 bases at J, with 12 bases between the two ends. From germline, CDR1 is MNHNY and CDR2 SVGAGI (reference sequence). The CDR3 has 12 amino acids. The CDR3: CATQGPTYEQYF. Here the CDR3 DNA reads TGTGCCACCCAGGGCCCTACCTACGAGCAGTACTTC.

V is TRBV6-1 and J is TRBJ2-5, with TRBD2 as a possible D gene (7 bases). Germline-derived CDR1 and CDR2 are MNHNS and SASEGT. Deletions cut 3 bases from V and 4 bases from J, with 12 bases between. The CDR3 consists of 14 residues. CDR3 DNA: TGTGCCAGCAGTGAGGGGGGAGGGGGAGAGACCCAGTACTTC. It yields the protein CASSEGGGGETQYF.

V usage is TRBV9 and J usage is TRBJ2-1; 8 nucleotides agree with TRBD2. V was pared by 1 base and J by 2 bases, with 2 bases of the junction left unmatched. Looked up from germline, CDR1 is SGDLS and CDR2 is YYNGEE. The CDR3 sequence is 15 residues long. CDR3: CASSVNGRAYNEQFF. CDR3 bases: TGTGCCAGCAGCGTAAACGGGAGGGCCTACAATGAGCAGTTCTTC. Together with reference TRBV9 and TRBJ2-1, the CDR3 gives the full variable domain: DSGVTQTPKHLITATGQRVTLRCSPRSGDLSVYWYQQSLDQGLQFLIQYYNGEERAKGNILERFSAQQFPDLHSELNLSSLELGDSALYFCASSVNGRAYNEQFFGPGTRLTVL.

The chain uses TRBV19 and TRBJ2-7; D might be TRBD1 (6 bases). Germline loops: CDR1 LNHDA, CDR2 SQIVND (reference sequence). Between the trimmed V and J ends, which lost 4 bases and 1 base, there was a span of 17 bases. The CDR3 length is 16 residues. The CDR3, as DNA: TGTGCCAGTAGTACAAAAGCACAGGGCCAATCCTACGAGCAGTACTTC. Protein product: CASSTKAQGQSYEQYF.

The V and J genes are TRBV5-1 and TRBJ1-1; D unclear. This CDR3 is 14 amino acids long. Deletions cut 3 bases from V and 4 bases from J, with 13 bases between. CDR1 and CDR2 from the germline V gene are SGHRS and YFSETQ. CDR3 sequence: CASSWNSGGTEAFF. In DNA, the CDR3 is TGCGCCAGCAGCTGGAATTCTGGCGGCACTGAAGCTTTCTTT.

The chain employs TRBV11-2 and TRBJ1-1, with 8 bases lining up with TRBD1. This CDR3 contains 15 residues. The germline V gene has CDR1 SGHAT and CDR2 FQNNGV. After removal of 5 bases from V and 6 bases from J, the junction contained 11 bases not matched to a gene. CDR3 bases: TGTGCCAGCAGCCTACTTCAGGGGGCATCGGCTGAAGCTTTCTTT. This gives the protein CASSLLQGASAEAFF.

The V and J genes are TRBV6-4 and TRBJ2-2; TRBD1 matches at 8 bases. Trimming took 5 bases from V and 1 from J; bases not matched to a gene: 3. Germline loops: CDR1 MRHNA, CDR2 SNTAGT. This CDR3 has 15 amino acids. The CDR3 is CASSRTGMNTGELFF. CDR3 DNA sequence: TGTGCCAGCAGTCGGACAGGGATGAACACCGGGGAGCTGTTTTTT.

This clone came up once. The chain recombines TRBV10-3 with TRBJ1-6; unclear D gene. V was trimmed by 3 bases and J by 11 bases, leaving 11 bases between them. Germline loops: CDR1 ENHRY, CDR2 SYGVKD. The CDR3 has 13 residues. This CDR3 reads CAISEGEGTPLHF. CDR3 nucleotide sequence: TGTGCCATCAGTGAAGGTGAGGGTACACCCCTCCACTTT.

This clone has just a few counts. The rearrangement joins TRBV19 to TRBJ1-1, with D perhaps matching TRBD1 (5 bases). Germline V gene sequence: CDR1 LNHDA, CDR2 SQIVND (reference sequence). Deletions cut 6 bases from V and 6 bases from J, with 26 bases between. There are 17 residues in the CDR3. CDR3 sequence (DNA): TGTGCCAGTAGGGGGCTCCGATTCGCTGCGGGAATCGCTGAAGCTTTCTTT. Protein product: CASRGLRFAAGIAEAFF.

CDR3 sequence: CASSSIRTGDFTGELFF. The CDR3 DNA reads as TGTGCCAGCAGCTCGATACGGACAGGCGATTTCACCGGGGAGCTGTTTTTT. This chain joins TRBV28 and TRBJ2-2, with 7 bases aligning to TRBD1. The CDR3 has 17 amino acids. Germline values: CDR1 MDHEN, CDR2 SYDVKM. J lost 4 bases, V lost 6 bases, and 14 bases had no gene match.

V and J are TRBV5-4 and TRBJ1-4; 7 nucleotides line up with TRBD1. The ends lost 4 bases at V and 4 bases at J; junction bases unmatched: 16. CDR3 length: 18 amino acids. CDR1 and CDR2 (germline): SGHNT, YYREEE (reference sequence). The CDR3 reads CASSGRQGSPTGNEKLFF. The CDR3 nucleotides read TGTGCCAGCAGCGGTCGACAGGGATCCCCTACGGGTAATGAAAAACTGTTTTTT.

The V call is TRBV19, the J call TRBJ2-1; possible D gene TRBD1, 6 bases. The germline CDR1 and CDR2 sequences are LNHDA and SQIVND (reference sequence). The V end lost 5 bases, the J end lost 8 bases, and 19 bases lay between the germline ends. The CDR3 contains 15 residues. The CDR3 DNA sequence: TGTGCCAGTAGTCCCAGACAGGCCTATTGGGATGAGCAGTTCTTC. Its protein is CASSPRQAYWDEQFF.

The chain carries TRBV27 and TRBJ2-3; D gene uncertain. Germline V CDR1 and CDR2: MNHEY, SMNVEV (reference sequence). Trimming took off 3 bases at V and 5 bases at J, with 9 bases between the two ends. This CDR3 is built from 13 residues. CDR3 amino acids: CASSFHGIDTQYF. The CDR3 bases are TGTGCCAGCAGTTTTCATGGCATAGATACGCAGTATTTT.

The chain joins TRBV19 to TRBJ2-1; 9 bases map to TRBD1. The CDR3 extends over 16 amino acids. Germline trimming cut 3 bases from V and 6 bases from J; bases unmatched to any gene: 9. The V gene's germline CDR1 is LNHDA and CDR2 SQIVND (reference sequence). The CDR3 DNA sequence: TGTGCCAGTAGTATCAGTGGGACAGGGATCATCAATGAGCAGTTCTTC. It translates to CASSISGTGIINEQFF.

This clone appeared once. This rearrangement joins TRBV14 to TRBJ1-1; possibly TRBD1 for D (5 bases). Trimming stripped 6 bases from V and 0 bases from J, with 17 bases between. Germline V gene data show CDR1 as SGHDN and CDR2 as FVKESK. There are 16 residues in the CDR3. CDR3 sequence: CASSWGRTSMNTEAFF. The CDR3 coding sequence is TGTGCCAGCAGTTGGGGGAGGACCTCTATGAACACTGAAGCTTTCTTT.

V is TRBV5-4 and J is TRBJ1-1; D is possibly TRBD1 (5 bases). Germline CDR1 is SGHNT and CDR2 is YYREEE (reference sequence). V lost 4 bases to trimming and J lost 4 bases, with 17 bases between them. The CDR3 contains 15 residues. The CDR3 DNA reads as TGTGCCAGCAGCCCAGGGAAAGTATCGAGCACTGAAGCTTTCTTT. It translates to CASSPGKVSSTEAFF.

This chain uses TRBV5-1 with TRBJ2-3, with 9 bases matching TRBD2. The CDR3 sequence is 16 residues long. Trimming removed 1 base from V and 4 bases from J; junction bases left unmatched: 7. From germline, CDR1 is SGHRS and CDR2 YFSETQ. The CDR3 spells CASSLSGRSRPDTQYF. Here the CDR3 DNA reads TGCGCCAGCAGCTTGAGCGGGAGGTCTCGCCCAGATACGCAGTATTTT.

CDR3 in DNA: TGTGCCAGCAGCGTAGGGGGACAGGGTAACTATGGCTACACCTTC. It translates to CASSVGGQGNYGYTF. The chain is built from TRBV9 and TRBJ1-2, with 9 bases aligning to TRBD1. V dropped 0 bases and J dropped 1; count of bases not matched to a gene: 1. CDR1 and CDR2 (germline): SGDLS, YYNGEE. The CDR3 runs 15 residues. Filled out from reference TRBV9 and TRBJ1-2, the complete variable domain reads DSGVTQTPKHLITATGQRVTLRCSPRSGDLSVYWYQQSLDQGLQFLIQYYNGEERAKGNILERFSAQQFPDLHSELNLSSLELGDSALYFCASSVGGQGNYGYTFGSGTRLTVV.

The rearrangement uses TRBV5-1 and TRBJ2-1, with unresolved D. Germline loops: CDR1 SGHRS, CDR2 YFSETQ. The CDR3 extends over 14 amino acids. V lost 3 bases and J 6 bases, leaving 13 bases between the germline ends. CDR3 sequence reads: CASSSSESFNEQFF. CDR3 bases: TGCGCCAGCAGCTCGTCTGAGTCTTTCAATGAGCAGTTCTTC.

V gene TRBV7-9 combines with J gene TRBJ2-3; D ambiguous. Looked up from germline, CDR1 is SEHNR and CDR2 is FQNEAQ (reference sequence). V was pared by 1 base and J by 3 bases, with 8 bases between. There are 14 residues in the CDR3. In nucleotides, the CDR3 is TGTGCCAGCAGCTTAGTCAGTAAGACAGATACGCAGTATTTT. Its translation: CASSLVSKTDTQYF.

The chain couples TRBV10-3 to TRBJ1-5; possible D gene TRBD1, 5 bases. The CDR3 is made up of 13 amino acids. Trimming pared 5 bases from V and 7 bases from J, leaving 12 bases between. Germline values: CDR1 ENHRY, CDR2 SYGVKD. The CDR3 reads CAISTGGDQPQHF. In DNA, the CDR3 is TGTGCCATCAGTACGGGGGGTGACCAGCCCCAGCATTTT.

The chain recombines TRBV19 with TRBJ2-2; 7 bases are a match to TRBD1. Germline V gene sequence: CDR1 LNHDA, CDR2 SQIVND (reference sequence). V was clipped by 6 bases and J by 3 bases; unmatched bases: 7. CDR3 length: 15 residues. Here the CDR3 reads CASRNRGRDTGELFF. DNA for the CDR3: TGTGCCAGTAGAAACAGGGGTAGGGACACCGGGGAGCTGTTTTTT.

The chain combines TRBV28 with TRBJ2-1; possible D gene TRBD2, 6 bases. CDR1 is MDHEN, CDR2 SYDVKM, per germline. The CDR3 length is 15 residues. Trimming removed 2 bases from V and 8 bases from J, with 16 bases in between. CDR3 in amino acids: CASSLPSSGLHEQFF. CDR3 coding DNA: TGTGCCAGCAGTTTACCCTCCTCGGGACTTCATGAGCAGTTCTTC.

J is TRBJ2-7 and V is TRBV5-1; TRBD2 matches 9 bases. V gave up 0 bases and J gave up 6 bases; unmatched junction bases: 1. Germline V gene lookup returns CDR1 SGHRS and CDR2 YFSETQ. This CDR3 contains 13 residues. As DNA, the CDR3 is TGCGCCAGCAGCTTGGTAGCGGGAGTCGAGCAGTACTTC. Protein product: CASSLVAGVEQYF.